The entry that follows covers one TCR beta chain sequence. These data are taken from a study of blood T cell repertoires in COVID-19. Study-level information: From T cells, B-cell-depleted T cells, or PBMCs came the material, which was cDNA or gDNA.

Germline V gene sequence: CDR1 SGHNT, CDR2 YENEEA. Trimming stripped 0 bases from V and 3 bases from J, with 9 bases between. The CDR3 length is 14 residues. Study processing details: Amplification from reference gene primers served as the basis for estimated nucleated cell counts. Some clones are missing from TCRdb's copy, which holds only in-frame ones; the method was immunoSEQ multiplex PCR. That table supplies the V and J calls and clone size; D and trimming were determined from the DNA. The sample lists under 300,000 clones, approximately 87% seen once, with 6.2% in the top ten. The sequenced sample was peripheral blood. The source is a man aged 60-69 years with acute or convalescent COVID-19. V usage is TRBV11-3 and J usage is TRBJ2-7, with a possible D match to TRBD1 (5 bases). CDR3 loop: CASSLDRVGYEQYF. The DNA of the CDR3 is TGTGCCAGCAGCTTAGACAGGGTGGGCTACGAGCAGTACTTC.